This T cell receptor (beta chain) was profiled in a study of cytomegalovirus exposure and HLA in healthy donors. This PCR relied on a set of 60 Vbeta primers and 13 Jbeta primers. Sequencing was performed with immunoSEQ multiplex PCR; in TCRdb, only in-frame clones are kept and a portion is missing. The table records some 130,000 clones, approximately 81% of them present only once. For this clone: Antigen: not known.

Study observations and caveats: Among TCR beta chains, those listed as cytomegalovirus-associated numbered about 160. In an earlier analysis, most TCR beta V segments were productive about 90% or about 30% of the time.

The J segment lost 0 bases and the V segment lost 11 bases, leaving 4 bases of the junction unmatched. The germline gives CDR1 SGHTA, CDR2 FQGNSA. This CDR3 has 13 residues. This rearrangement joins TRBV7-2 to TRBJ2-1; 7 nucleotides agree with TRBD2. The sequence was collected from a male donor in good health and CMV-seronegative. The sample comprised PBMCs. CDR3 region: CAAGEGSYNEQFF. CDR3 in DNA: TGTGCCGCGGGGGAGGGCTCCTACAATGAGCAGTTCTTC.